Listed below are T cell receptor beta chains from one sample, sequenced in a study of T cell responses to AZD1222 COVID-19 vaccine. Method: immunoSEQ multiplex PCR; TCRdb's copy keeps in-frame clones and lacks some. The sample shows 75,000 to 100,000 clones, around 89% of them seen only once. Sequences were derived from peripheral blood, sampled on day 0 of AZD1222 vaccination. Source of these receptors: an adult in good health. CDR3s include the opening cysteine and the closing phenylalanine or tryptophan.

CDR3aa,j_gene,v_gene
CASSLRLAGANTGELFF,TRBJ2-2,TRBV7-6
CASSLPAGTTFGEQYF,TRBJ2-7,TRBV28
CASSLPAPKINYGYTF,TRBJ1-2,TRBV19
CASSEGRASGNKNEQFF,TRBJ2-1,TRBV2
CASSWQSYSNQPQHF,TRBJ1-5,TRBV2
CASSLDPTKAFF,TRBJ1-1,TRBV2
CSAGQGFTGELFF,TRBJ2-2,TRBV29-1
CASSPQPVGYGYTF,TRBJ1-2,TRBV18
CASSQVPGMVLSTIYF,TRBJ1-3,TRBV4-1
CASSTIGQGANEQFF,TRBJ2-1,TRBV19
CASSLVVTNTEAFF,TRBJ1-1,TRBV5-6
CASSLGLAASYEQYF,TRBJ2-7,TRBV7-2
CSVLTGGRTDTQYF,TRBJ2-3,TRBV29-1
CASSLRTANTEAFF,TRBJ1-1,TRBV5-5
CASSPPPAANSPLHF,TRBJ1-6,TRBV18
CASSVGGESTDTQYF,TRBJ2-3,TRBV9
CASSQDFLTGQNTGELFF,TRBJ2-2,TRBV4-2
CASSLYGRPGNEKLFF,TRBJ1-4,TRBV5-6
CASSEQTGDYGYTF,TRBJ1-2,TRBV5-1
CATSRGARSGELFF,TRBJ2-2,TRBV15
CASSSTPARTDTQYF,TRBJ2-3,TRBV5-4
CASSLRVLASSEKLFF,TRBJ1-4,TRBV7-6
CATSDPGQSYGYTF,TRBJ1-2,TRBV24-1